This T cell receptor beta chain was captured by sequencing in a study of Graves' ophthalmopathy and Graves' hyperthyroidism. Study as a whole: Investigators collected peripheral blood at initial diagnosis, before any treatment was given.

This clonotype was counted once. No antigen is known for it. A junction end diverges from the germline sequence, so it may reflect a read error. Study conclusions and caveats: As the model predicted ophthalmopathy progression, it achieved a sensitivity of 70% to 71% and a specificity of more than 72%. From stable hyperthyroidism, ophthalmopathy was separated by a 13-signature model with 85% to 90% sensitivity and roughly 84% specificity. In blood appeared most of the expanded thyroid clonotypes whose frequency exceeded 0.001.

CDR3 regions of TCR beta were amplified from RNA transcripts. Second-round multiplex PCR followed a first-round RT-PCR using HTBI primers. TCRdb reprocessed the multiplex PCR reads with MiXCR, giving one entry per CDR3 protein. The repertoire consists of 340,000 or so distinct CDR3 sequences, with roughly a sixth occurring once and the leading ten covering over 9%. Germline assignment: CDR1 SGHRS and CDR2 YFSETQ. CDR3 size: 14 residues. The V gene is TRBV5-1, the J gene TRBJ1-2, with 11 bases matching TRBD1. This receptor was obtained from an adult man with Graves' ophthalmopathy. The specimen was peripheral blood. The CDR3 loop is CASSLEGTGGGYIF. CDR3 DNA: TGCGCCAGCAGCTTGGAGGGGACAGGGGGAGGCTACATCTTC.